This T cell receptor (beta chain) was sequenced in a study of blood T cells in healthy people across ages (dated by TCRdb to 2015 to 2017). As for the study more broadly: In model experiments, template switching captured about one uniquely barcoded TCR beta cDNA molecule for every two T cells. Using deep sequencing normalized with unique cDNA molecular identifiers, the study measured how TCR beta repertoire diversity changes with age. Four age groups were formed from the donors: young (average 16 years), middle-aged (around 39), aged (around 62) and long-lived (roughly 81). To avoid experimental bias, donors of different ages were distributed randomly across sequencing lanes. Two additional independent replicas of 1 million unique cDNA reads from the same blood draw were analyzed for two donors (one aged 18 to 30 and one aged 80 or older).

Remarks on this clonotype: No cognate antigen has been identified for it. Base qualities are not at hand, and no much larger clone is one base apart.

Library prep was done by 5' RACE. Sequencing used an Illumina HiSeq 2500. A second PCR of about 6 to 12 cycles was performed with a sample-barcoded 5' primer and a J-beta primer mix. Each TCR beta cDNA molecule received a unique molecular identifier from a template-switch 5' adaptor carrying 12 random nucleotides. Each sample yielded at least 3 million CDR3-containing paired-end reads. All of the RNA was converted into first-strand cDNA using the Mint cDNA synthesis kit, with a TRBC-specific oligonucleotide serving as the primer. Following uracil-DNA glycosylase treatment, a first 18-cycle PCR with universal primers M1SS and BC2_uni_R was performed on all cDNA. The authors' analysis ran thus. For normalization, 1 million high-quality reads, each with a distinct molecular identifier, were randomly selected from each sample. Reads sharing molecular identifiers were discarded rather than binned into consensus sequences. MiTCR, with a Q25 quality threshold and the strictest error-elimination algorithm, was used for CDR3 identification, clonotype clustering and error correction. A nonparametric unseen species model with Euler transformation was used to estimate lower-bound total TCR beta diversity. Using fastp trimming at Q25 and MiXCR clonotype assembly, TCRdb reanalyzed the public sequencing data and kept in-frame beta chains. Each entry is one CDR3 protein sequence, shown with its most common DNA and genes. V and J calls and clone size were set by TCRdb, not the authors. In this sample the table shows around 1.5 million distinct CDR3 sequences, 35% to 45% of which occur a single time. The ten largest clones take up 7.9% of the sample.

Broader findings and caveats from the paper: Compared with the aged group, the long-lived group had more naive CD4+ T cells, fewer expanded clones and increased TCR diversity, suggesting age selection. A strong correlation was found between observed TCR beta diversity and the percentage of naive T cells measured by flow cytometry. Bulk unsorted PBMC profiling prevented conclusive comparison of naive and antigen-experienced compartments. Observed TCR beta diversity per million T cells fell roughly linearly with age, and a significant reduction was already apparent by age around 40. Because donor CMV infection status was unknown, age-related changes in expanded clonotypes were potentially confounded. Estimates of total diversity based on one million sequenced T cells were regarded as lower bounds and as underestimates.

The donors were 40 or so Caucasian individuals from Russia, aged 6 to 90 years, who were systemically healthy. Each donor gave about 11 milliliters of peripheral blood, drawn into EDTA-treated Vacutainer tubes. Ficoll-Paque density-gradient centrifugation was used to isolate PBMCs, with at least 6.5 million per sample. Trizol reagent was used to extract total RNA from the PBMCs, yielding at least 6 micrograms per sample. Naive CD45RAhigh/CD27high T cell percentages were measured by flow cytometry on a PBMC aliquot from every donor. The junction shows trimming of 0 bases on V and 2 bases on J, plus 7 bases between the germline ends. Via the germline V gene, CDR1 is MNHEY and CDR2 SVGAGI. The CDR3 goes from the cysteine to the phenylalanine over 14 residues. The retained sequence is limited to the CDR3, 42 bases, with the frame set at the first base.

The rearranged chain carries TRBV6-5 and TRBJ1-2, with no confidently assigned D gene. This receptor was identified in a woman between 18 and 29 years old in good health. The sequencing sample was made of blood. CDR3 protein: CASSYSRENYGYTF. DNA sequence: TGTGCCAGCAGTTACTCAAGGGAGAACTATGGCTACACCTTC.